The subject of this entry is one T cell receptor (beta chain). Its specificity is not known. Clones were read by immunoSEQ multiplex PCR, and TCRdb kept only the in-frame ones, dropping some. The sample yields around 50,000 clones, just over 90% seen once. This record belongs to a study of OX40 agonist ivuxolimab in advanced cancers. At the level of the study: All patients had ivuxolimab intravenously every 2 weeks at 0.01 to 10 mg/kg.

If patients had autoimmune disease history or systemic immunosuppression, they were excluded. The germline V gene has CDR1 SGHTA and CDR2 FQGNSA. This CDR3 is built from 16 residues. Trimming pared 5 bases from V and 1 base from J, leaving 15 bases between. Study-wide points: There were, on average, more expanded clones in CD8+ T cells than in CD4+.

This chain joins TRBV7-2 and TRBJ1-5, with D possibly matching TRBD1 (6 bases). The sequences come from CD4+ or CD8+ T cells sorted from blood, collected in a trial of the OX40 agonist ivuxolimab. The receptor was isolated from an adult with an advanced solid tumor such as melanoma, head and neck, liver or kidney cancer. The CDR3 spells CASSPQSGQSNQPQHF. CDR3 in DNA: TGTGCCAGCAGCCCGCAATCGGGACAAAGCAATCAGCCCCAGCATTTT.